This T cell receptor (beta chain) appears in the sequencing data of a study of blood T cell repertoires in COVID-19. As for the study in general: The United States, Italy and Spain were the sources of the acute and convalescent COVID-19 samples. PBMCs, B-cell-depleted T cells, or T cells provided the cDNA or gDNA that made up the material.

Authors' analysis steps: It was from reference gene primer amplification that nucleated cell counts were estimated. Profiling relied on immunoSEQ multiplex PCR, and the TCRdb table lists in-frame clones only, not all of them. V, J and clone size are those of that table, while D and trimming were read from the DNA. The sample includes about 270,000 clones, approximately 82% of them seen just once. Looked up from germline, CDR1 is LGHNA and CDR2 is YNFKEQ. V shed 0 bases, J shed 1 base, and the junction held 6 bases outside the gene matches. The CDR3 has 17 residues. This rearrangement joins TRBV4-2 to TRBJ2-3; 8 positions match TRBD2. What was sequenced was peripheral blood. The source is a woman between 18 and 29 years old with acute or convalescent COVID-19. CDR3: CASSQDLASGRTDTQYF. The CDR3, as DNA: TGTGCCAGCAGCCAAGATTTGGCTAGCGGGCGCACAGATACGCAGTATTTT.